These T cell receptor beta chains were read from a single sample in a study of T-cell memory formation after mild COVID-19. TCRdb processed the 5' RACE reads anew with MiXCR; each CDR3 protein has one entry. The sample yields approximately 260,000 distinct CDR3 sequences, 15% to 20% seen once. Sample: PBMCs or a T cell subset sorted from them (not recorded which). These receptors all stem from a man younger than 35 who had mild COVID-19 (a few samples of this study predate the infection). Cell type and time point are not known. Each CDR3 is given with its conserved first and last residue. The D gene is left open where the match is weak. Rows give clone size only sometimes, using once, few, many, or a class for an expanded clone.

>once|TRBD1|TRBV3-1|TRBJ2-2
TGTGCCAGCAGCCAAGGTCCCCGACAGGGCCCGAGCGGGGAGCTGTTTTTT
CASSQGPRQGPSGELFF
>few|TRBD1|TRBV6-5|TRBJ1-6
TGTGCCAGCAGTTACGAGGACAGGCGGCCCCTCCACTTT
CASSYEDRRPLHF
>NA|NA|TRBV15|TRBJ2-3
TGTGCCACCAGCAGAGATGTTGGGAACACAGATACGCAGTATTTT
CATSRDVGNTDTQYF
>few|TRBD2|TRBV6-5|TRBJ2-2
TGTGCCAGCAGTTACTCGGCCCCCCGGGAGGGGGCCGGGGAGCTGTTTTTT
CASSYSAPREGAGELFF
>many|NA|TRBV7-2|TRBJ1-1
TGTGCCAGCAGCCCGACTAACGGTGAAGCTTTCTTT
CASSPTNGEAFF
>few|NA|TRBV7-9|TRBJ1-4
TGTGCCAGCAGCAATACGGACAGCCCGAATGAAAAACTGTTTTTT
CASSNTDSPNEKLFF
>few|NA|TRBV3-1|TRBJ1-2
TGTGCCAGCAGCCAAGGGTCAGAGCCGTCGCGGGGCTACACCTTC
CASSQGSEPSRGYTF
>NA|TRBD1|TRBV4-2|TRBJ1-4
TGTGCCAGCAGCCAGATCATAGGGACAGGAAAACTGTTTTTT
CASSQIIGTGKLFF
>NA|NA|TRBV3-1|TRBJ2-4
TGTGCCAGCAGCCACGGATCTAACGTCGGGGACATTCAGTACTTC
CASSHGSNVGDIQYF
>NA|NA|TRBV4-1|TRBJ1-2
TGCGCCAGCAGCTCCCGTCGCGGGGCAAACTATGGCTACACCTTC
CASSSRRGANYGYTF
>few|NA|TRBV5-1|TRBJ1-4
TGCGCCAGCAGCCCCCAGGGTTTAGGGAGTGAAAAACTGTTTTTT
CASSPQGLGSEKLFF
>few|TRBD1|TRBV18|TRBJ1-1
TGTGCCAGCTCACCGAACAGGGGAGGGATGAACACTGAAGCTTTCTTT
CASSPNRGGMNTEAFF
>NA|NA|TRBV18|TRBJ1-1
TGTGCCAGCTCACCATGGGGGGCGCGCACTGAAGCTTTCTTT
CASSPWGARTEAFF
>NA|NA|TRBV28|TRBJ1-2
TGTGCCAGCAGTGTCTTGCGAGCCTATGGCTACACATTC
CASSVLRAYGYTF
>few|NA|TRBV29-1|TRBJ2-4
TGCAGCGTTGAACCGAGGTCCAAAAACATTCAGTACTTC
CSVEPRSKNIQYF
>NA|TRBD2|TRBV5-1|TRBJ2-7
TGCGCCAGCAGCTTGGTTCTAGCGGGGAACTACGAGCAGTACTTC
CASSLVLAGNYEQYF
>NA|TRBD2|TRBV20-1|TRBJ2-1
TGCAGTGCTAGCTGGACTAGCGGGTTTCATGAGCAGTTCTTC
CSASWTSGFHEQFF
>few|NA|TRBV7-2|TRBJ2-3
TGTGCCAGCAGCTTACGGCCACGCACAGATACGCAGTATTTT
CASSLRPRTDTQYF
>NA|NA|TRBV6-5|TRBJ1-1
TGTGCCAGCAGAAAGGTCGGGAACACTGAAGCTTTCTTT
CASRKVGNTEAFF
>NA|NA|TRBV4-3|TRBJ1-5
TGCGCCAGCAGCCAAGACAGTTATAGCAATCAGCCCCAGCATTTT
CASSQDSYSNQPQHF
>few|NA|TRBV4-1|TRBJ2-7
TGCGCCAGCACGGGAAGTAACTACGAGCAGTACTTC
CASTGSNYEQYF
>few|NA|TRBV18|TRBJ1-1
TGTGCCAGCTCACCAGCGGCAGGGATCAACACTGAAGCTTTCTTT
CASSPAAGINTEAFF
>NA|NA|TRBV5-6|TRBJ2-1
TGTGCCAGCAGCGACTTCAAGGGGCCCTCCTACAATGAGCAGTTCTTC
CASSDFKGPSYNEQFF
>few|NA|TRBV6-2/TRBV6-3|TRBJ2-6
TGTGCCAGCAGCTTAGCCGGACAGCCATACTCTGGGGCCAACGTCCTGACTTTC
CASSLAGQPYSGANVLTF
>few|NA|TRBV5-5|TRBJ2-5
TGTGCCAGCAGCTTCCCCCACCAAGAGACCCAGTACTTC
CASSFPHQETQYF
>few|TRBD2|TRBV7-7|TRBJ2-3
TGTGCTAGCAGCTTACCCCCCGGACTAGCGGGATACACAGATACGCAGTATTTT
CASSLPPGLAGYTDTQYF
>NA|TRBD1|TRBV7-3|TRBJ1-4
TGTGCCAGCAGCTTACTCACAGGGGAGGATGAAAAACTGTTTTTT
CASSLLTGEDEKLFF
>many|TRBD2|TRBV20-1|TRBJ2-4
TGCAGTGCCGCAACTAGCGCGGGCATTCAGTACTTC
CSAATSAGIQYF
>few|NA|TRBV7-8|TRBJ2-7
TGTGCCAGCAGCCAAAGGGCTAGGAATAGGATCTACGAGCAGTACTTC
CASSQRARNRIYEQYF
>NA|NA|TRBV5-1|TRBJ2-7
TGCGCCAGCAGCTTGTCAGACGGAACCTACGAGCAGTACTTC
CASSLSDGTYEQYF
>few|NA|TRBV12-3/TRBV12-4|TRBJ2-7
TGTGCCAGCAGTCCCGCCCTTGAGGGGTCCAACGAGCAGTACTTC
CASSPALEGSNEQYF
>NA|TRBD1|TRBV28|TRBJ1-1
TGTGCCAGCGGTTCACCGGGACAGGGGTACACTGAAGCTTTCTTT
CASGSPGQGYTEAFF
>many|NA|TRBV5-1|TRBJ1-1
TGTGCCAGCAGCTTAACCGCGAACACTGAAGCTTTCTTT
CASSLTANTEAFF
>NA|TRBD2|TRBV4-3|TRBJ2-5
TGCGCCAGCAGCCAAGGCATTAGCGGGACCCAAGAGACCCAGTACTTC
CASSQGISGTQETQYF
>NA|NA|TRBV5-1|TRBJ1-1
TGCGCCAGCAGCAGGGACTCCGGGGTAGCTTTCTTT
CASSRDSGVAFF
>NA|NA|TRBV12-3/TRBV12-4|TRBJ2-6
TGTGCCAGCAGTTTCCACCTAGCGAACGCTGGGGCCAACGTCCTGACTTTC
CASSFHLANAGANVLTF
>many|NA|TRBV7-9|TRBJ2-7
TGTGCCAGCAGCTTGGGGGTATTGGACGAGCAGTACTTC
CASSLGVLDEQYF